The following is a T cell receptor beta chain sequence with its context. These data originate in a study of PD-1 blockade in mismatch repair-deficient tumors. PCR or immunohistochemistry showed mismatch repair deficiency in every enrolled patient. The TCR-sequenced patients were a few responders to pembrolizumab. Data came from immunoSEQ multiplex PCR; TCRdb stores just in-frame clones and leaves some out. The sample contains some 130,000 clones, 88% of which appear only once. This CDR3 is built from 15 residues. Deletions cut 4 bases from V and 4 bases from J, with 15 bases between. CDR1 is LNHDA, CDR2 SQIVND, per germline (reference sequence).

The TCR comes from an adult with mismatch repair-deficient cancer. The rearrangement joins TRBV19 to TRBJ2-3, with D maybe TRBD2 (5 bases). Sequencing was performed on peripheral blood, taken 70 to 72 weeks after starting pembrolizumab. In nucleotides, the CDR3 is TGTGCCAGTAGTAATGGCGAGGGAGTCCCAGATACGCAGTATTTT. Translating it yields CASSNGEGVPDTQYF.